These T cell receptor beta chains were read from a single sample in a study of T cells in Graves' hyperthyroidism and ophthalmopathy. TCRdb recomputed calls from the multiplex PCR reads with MiXCR, one row per CDR3 protein. The data contain a few hundred thousand distinct CDR3 sequences, around 15% of them seen just once; the ten biggest clones take up about 33%. Sequencing was carried out using blood. These receptors were collected from a woman between 50 and 59 years old with Graves' hyperthyroidism that later progressed to Graves' ophthalmopathy. Both conserved end residues are part of each CDR3. The D gene is left open where the match is weak. Rows give clone size only sometimes, using once, few, many, or a class for an expanded clone.

TRBV7-2	TRBJ2-1	NA	many	CASSLDASYNEQFF	TGTGCCAGCAGCTTAGACGCTTCCTACAATGAGCAGTTCTTC
TRBV2	TRBJ1-5	NA	many	CASNVVYNQPQHF	TGTGCCAGCAACGTCGTGTACAATCAGCCCCAGCATTTT
TRBV6-1	TRBJ2-5	NA	many	CASTLTDHQETQYF	TGTGCCAGCACCTTGACGGACCACCAAGAGACCCAGTACTTC
TRBV11-1	TRBJ2-1	TRBD2	many	CASSLGHGLAGGPSSYNEQFF	TGTGCCAGCAGCTTAGGTCATGGGCTAGCGGGAGGACCCAGCTCCTACAATGAGCAGTTCTTC
TRBV7-9	TRBJ2-7	NA	NA	CASSLEDRFDEQYF	TGTGCCAGCAGCTTAGAAGACAGGTTCGACGAGCAGTACTTC
TRBV19	TRBJ2-5	NA	NA	CASSTGRETQYF	TGTGCCAGTAGTACGGGGAGAGAGACCCAGTACTTC
TRBV20-1	TRBJ2-7	TRBD1	many	CSARGTGLREQYF	TGCAGTGCTAGAGGGACAGGGTTGAGAGAGCAGTACTTC
TRBV28	TRBJ1-4	NA	many	CASSFLRGSNNEKLFF	TGTGCCAGCAGTTTCTTGCGAGGTTCGAACAATGAAAAACTGTTTTTT
TRBV30	TRBJ2-7	NA	many	CAWSVRPRDIIYEQYF	TGTGCCTGGAGTGTAAGACCCCGGGACATTATCTACGAGCAGTACTTC
TRBV11-2	TRBJ2-5	NA	many	CASSPVETQYF	TGTGCCAGCAGCCCCGTGGAGACCCAGTACTTC
TRBV7-8	TRBJ2-1	NA	many	CASNTVGPYNEQFF	TGTGCCAGCAACACAGTAGGTCCCTACAATGAGCAGTTCTTC
TRBV7-6	TRBJ2-6	NA	few	CASSLVRGSNSGANVLTF	TGTGCCAGCAGCTTAGTACGGGGCTCAAACTCTGGGGCCAACGTCCTGACTTTC
TRBV7-2	TRBJ2-3	TRBD2	NA	CASSLVFRLAGGLDTQYF	TGTGCCAGCAGCTTAGTTTTTCGGCTAGCGGGAGGATTAGATACGCAGTATTTT
TRBV5-1	TRBJ2-7	NA	once	CASRRDRNTYEQYF	TGCGCCAGCAGACGCGACAGGAACACCTACGAGCAGTACTTC
TRBV18	TRBJ1-2	NA	NA	CASSPERRYGYTF	TGTGCCAGCTCACCAGAACGGCGCTATGGCTACACCTTC
TRBV2	TRBJ2-3	NA	many	CASSPRATGTDTQYF	TGTGCCAGCAGCCCTCGGGCCACGGGCACAGATACGCAGTATTTT
TRBV20-1	TRBJ1-1	NA	many	CSARNHLMNTEAFF	TGCAGTGCTAGGAACCACTTAATGAACACTGAAGCTTTCTTT
TRBV20-1	TRBJ2-1	TRBD2	many	CSADPGLAGSSYNEQFF	TGCAGTGCTGACCCGGGACTAGCGGGCTCCTCCTACAATGAGCAGTTCTTC
TRBV18	TRBJ1-6	NA	many	CASSPESANSPLHF	TGTGCCAGCTCACCGGAGTCGGCCAATTCACCCCTCCACTTT